The 13 T cell receptor beta chains below come from one sample, sequenced in a study of T-cell reconstitution after alpha-beta-depleted transplantation in children. The TCRbeta library incorporated unique molecular identifiers. Each CDR3 protein gets one entry after TCRdb re-called the PCR reads with MiXCR. Of about 830,000 distinct CDR3 sequences listed, 16% are singletons. The input for sequencing was PBMCs, mostly from graft donor cells, taken 360 days after TCRalphabeta/CD19-depleted stem cell transplant. Source of these receptors: a male patient aged 10-17 years who had a stem cell transplant for acute lymphoblastic leukemia, so the T cells may come from the graft donor.

This clonotype was picked up a small number of times. The V call is TRBV20-1, the J call TRBJ2-5; 7 bases fit TRBD2. The germline V gene encodes CDR1 DFQATT and CDR2 SNEGSKA (reference sequence). This CDR3 contains 15 residues. The ends lost 3 bases at V and 5 bases at J; junction bases unmatched: 12. Here the CDR3 reads CSASVDMGGPETQYF. The CDR3 DNA reads as TGCAGTGCTAGTGTGGACATGGGAGGGCCGGAGACCCAGTACTTC.

This clonotype was seen only a few times. The CDR3 DNA follows: TGTGCCAGCAGCTTCACCCCACTAGCGGAGGTCTACGAGCAGTACTTC. It is translated as CASSFTPLAEVYEQYF. The chain recombines TRBV7-8 with TRBJ2-7, with 8 bases matching TRBD2. The germline V gene has CDR1 SGHVS and CDR2 FQNEAQ. The CDR3 consists of 16 residues. Unmatched junction bases numbered 10, after V lost 3 bases and J lost 3 bases.

This clonotype was recorded at least ten times. The chain carries TRBV20-1 and TRBJ1-1, with no clear D. The CDR3 runs to 14 residues. V dropped 5 bases and J dropped 4 bases, with 17 bases sitting between them. Germline V gene sequence: CDR1 DFQATT, CDR2 SNEGSKA (reference sequence). CDR3: CSAPRLGRSTEAFF. The CDR3 DNA reads as TGCAGTGCTCCCCGCCTGGGGAGGAGCACTGAAGCTTTCTTT.

This clonotype has a single count. The genes are TRBV4-1 and TRBJ2-5; D may be TRBD1 (6 bases). This CDR3 is 13 amino acids long. The V gene lost 6 bases and the J gene lost 5 bases, with 13 bases spanning the gap. Looked up from germline, CDR1 is MGHRA and CDR2 is YSYEKL. The CDR3 is CASRETGWETQYF. As DNA, the CDR3 is TGCGCCAGCAGGGAAACAGGGTGGGAGACCCAGTACTTC.

This clonotype was detected ten times or more. This rearrangement joins TRBV4-1 to TRBJ2-1, with D maybe TRBD2 (6 bases). The germline V gene encodes CDR1 MGHRA and CDR2 YSYEKL. V lost 1 base and J 2 bases, leaving 12 bases between the germline ends. The CDR3 covers 16 residues. The CDR3 coding sequence is TGCGCCAGCAGCCAAGTAGGGCGGGGAACCTACAATGAGCAGTTCTTC. Protein product: CASSQVGRGTYNEQFF.

V is TRBV18 and J is TRBJ2-1; TRBD1 aligns across 7 bases. Unmatched junction bases numbered 6, after V lost 2 bases and J lost 5 bases. The CDR3 is 15 amino acids. Per germline, CDR1 KGHSH and CDR2 LQKENI. CDR3 sequence reads: CASSPSAGGHNEQFF. The CDR3 DNA sequence: TGTGCCAGCTCACCATCAGCAGGGGGACACAATGAGCAGTTCTTC.

This clonotype was recorded a few times. The CDR3 DNA is TGTGCCACCAGCAGGTCGCTAGCGGGCCTCTACAATGAGCAGTTCTTC. Amino acid sequence: CATSRSLAGLYNEQFF. This rearrangement joins TRBV15 to TRBJ2-1; 8 nucleotides line up with TRBD2. The CDR3 sequence is 16 residues long. Germline lookup yields CDR1 LNHNV and CDR2 YYDKDF (reference sequence). Unmatched junction bases numbered 7, after V lost 3 bases and J lost 3 bases.

This clonotype was counted only a few times. The chain uses TRBV4-1 and TRBJ1-1; D is unclear. Trimming removed 5 bases from V and 2 bases from J, with 9 bases in between. Germline V gives CDR1 MGHRA, CDR2 YSYEKL. The CDR3 contains 13 residues. The CDR3 sequence is CASSSRSNTEAFF. The DNA of the CDR3 is TGCGCCAGCAGCTCACGATCCAACACTGAAGCTTTCTTT.

This clonotype was seen more than once but under ten times. The V call is TRBV6-5, the J call TRBJ2-3; 7 bases agree with TRBD1. CDR3 length equals 16 residues. V shed 0 bases, J shed 0 bases, and the junction held 3 bases outside the gene matches. The V gene's germline CDR1 is MNHEY and CDR2 SVGAGI. CDR3 amino acids: CASSYSGQASTDTQYF. The DNA for the CDR3 is TGTGCCAGCAGTTACTCTGGACAGGCGAGCACAGATACGCAGTATTTT.

This clonotype was detected a few times. This chain joins TRBV3-1 and TRBJ2-1; tentatively, D is TRBD1 or TRBD2 (5 bases each). CDR1 is LGHDT and CDR2 is YNNKEL in the germline V gene (reference sequence). The ends were cut back, 7 bases at V and 4 bases at J, with 14 bases in the middle. CDR3 length equals 14 residues. DNA of the CDR3: TGTGCCAGCAACCTAGGGACCTTATACAATGAGCAGTTCTTC. Protein product: CASNLGTLYNEQFF.

The rearrangement links TRBV5-1 to TRBJ1-1; D unclear. There are 15 residues in the CDR3. V lost 4 bases to trimming and J lost 1 base, with 14 bases between them. From germline, CDR1 is SGHRS and CDR2 YFSETQ. The CDR3 loop is CASSPTVTGNTEAFF. CDR3 DNA sequence: TGCGCCAGCAGCCCAACCGTTACGGGGAACACTGAAGCTTTCTTT. The variable domain in full, completed from reference TRBV5-1 and TRBJ1-1, reads KAGVTQTPRYLIKTRGQQVTLSCSPISGHRSVSWYQQTPGQGLQFLFEYFSETQRNKGNFPGRFSGRQFSNSRSEMNVSTLELGDSALYLCASSPTVTGNTEAFFGQGTRLTVV.

This clonotype has only a few counts. This chain joins TRBV9 and TRBJ2-7; 10 bases are a match to TRBD1. In germline, CDR1 is SGDLS, CDR2 YYNGEE. CDR3 size: 15 residues. With 4 bases clipped from V and 2 bases from J, the junction kept 6 bases outside the gene matches. As DNA, the CDR3 is TGTGCCAGCAGCTGGAGGGACAGGGGCCCCTACGAGCAGTACTTC. Amino acids: CASSWRDRGPYEQYF.

This sequence joins TRBV5-6 and TRBJ1-2; no firm D call. Germline V gene data show CDR1 as SGHDT and CDR2 as YYEEEE. The CDR3 has 19 amino acids. V was shortened by 4 bases and J by 4 bases, with 29 bases between the two germline ends. In DNA, the CDR3 is TGTGCCAGCAGCACTATCGGCCCGCGCACGGTTAACAGATCCTATGGCTACACCTTC. Translated, it gives CASSTIGPRTVNRSYGYTF.